The clone carrying this TCR beta chain occurred many times. The data stem from a study of early T cells in non-severe SARS-CoV-2 infection. The TCR library protocol attached unique molecular identifiers to the individual cDNA molecules. TCRdb recomputed calls from the 5' RACE reads with MiXCR, one row per CDR3 protein. The sample has about 55,000 distinct CDR3 sequences, 7.5% to 9.5% seen once. V was clipped by 3 bases and J by 0 bases, with 3 bases between them. Germline V lookup: CDR1 DFQATT, CDR2 SNEGSKA (reference sequence). The CDR3 is 12 residues long. Sequencing was carried out using whole blood. The sequence came from an adult who was a healthcare worker with PCR-confirmed SARS-CoV-2 infection or an uninfected control (not recorded which). The rearrangement links TRBV20-1 to TRBJ1-5; D not certain. CDR3 in DNA: TGCAGTGCTAGTTATAGCAATCAGCCCCAGCATTTT. Translating it yields CSASYSNQPQHF.